Sequencing of this TCR beta chain was carried out in a study of early T cells in non-severe SARS-CoV-2 infection. Study-wide background: The study sequenced bulk RNA from unsorted whole blood, with chains unpaired.

V lost 4 bases, J lost 7 bases, and 5 bases stayed unmatched. This CDR3 has 15 residues. CDR1 MNHEY and CDR2 SMNVEV come from the germline V gene (reference sequence). Findings and caveats of the study: VDJdb-based matching was biased toward anti-spike CD8 responses and missed private and CD4 specificities.

This clonotype was seen at least ten times. Its specificity is unknown. Unique molecular identifiers were attached to individual cDNA molecules. Via MiXCR, TCRdb re-called the 5' RACE reads, giving one row per CDR3 protein. The data contain around 50,000 distinct CDR3 sequences, 5.5% to 6.5% of them singletons. This chain connects TRBV27 to TRBJ1-6; 9 bases are shared with TRBD1. This sequence originates from an adult who was a healthcare worker with PCR-confirmed SARS-CoV-2 infection or an uninfected control (not recorded which). The source material was whole blood. The CDR3 DNA sequence: TGTGCCAGCAGTTCCGGGACAGGGCGGAATTCACCCCTCCACTTT. Its translation: CASSSGTGRNSPLHF.